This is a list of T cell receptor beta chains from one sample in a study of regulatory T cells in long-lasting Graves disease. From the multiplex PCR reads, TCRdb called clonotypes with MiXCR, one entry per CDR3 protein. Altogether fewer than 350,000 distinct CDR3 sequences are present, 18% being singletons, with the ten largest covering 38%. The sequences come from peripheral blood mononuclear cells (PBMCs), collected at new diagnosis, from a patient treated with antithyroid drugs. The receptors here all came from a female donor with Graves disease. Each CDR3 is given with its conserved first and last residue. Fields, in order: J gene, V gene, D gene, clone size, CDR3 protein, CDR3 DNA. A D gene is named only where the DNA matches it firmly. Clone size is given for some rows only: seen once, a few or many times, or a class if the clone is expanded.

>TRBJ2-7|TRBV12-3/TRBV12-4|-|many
CASSLSQSYEQYF
TGTGCCAGCAGTCTTTCCCAGAGTTACGAGCAGTACTTC
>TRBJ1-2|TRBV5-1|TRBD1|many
CASTQGQGEDGYTF
TGCGCCAGCACTCAAGGACAGGGGGAGGATGGCTACACCTTC
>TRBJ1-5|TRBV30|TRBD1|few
CAWSGGTGSFNQPQHF
TGTGCCTGGAGTGGGGGGACAGGGAGCTTTAATCAGCCCCAGCATTTT
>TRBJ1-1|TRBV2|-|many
CASSDVGNEAFF
TGTGCCAGCAGTGACGTGGGTAATGAAGCTTTCTTT
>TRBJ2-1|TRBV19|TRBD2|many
CASSDQGGDEQFF
TGTGCCAGTAGCGACCAGGGAGGGGATGAGCAGTTCTTC
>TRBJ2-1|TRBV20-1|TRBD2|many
CSARGFGGGNEQFF
TGCAGTGCTAGAGGGTTCGGGGGGGGGAATGAGCAGTTCTTC
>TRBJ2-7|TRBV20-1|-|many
CSGSRDGNYEQYF
TGCAGCGGGAGCCGGGACGGGAACTACGAGCAGTACTTC
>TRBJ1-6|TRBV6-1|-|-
CASSQGGTLRNSPLNF
TGTGCCAGCAGCCAAGGCGGGACTTTGCGTAATTCACCCCTCAACTTT
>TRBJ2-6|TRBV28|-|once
CASSWAGSGANVLTF
TGTGCCAGCAGTTGGGCGGGTTCTGGGGCCAACGTCCTGACTTTC
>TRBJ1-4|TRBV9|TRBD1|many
CASSVGGGTDEKLFF
TGTGCCAGCAGCGTAGGAGGGGGGACAGACGAAAAACTGTTTTTT
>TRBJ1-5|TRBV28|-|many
CASSLYRRNQPQHF
TGTGCCAGCAGTTTATACAGGCGCAATCAGCCCCAGCATTTT
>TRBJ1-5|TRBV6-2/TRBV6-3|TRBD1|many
CASSYHLTAGTGGDQPQHF
TGTGCCAGCAGTTACCACTTAACTGCTGGGACAGGGGGCGATCAGCCCCAGCATTTT
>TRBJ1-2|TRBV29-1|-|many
CSVGGGQSSYGYTF
TGCAGCGTTGGGGGAGGACAGAGCTCCTATGGCTACACCTTC
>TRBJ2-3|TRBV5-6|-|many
CASSFDTEPRVDTQYF
TGTGCCAGCAGCTTCGATACAGAGCCTCGGGTGGATACGCAGTATTTT
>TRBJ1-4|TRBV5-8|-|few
CASSLGRSTTAGDEELFF
TGTGCCAGCAGCTTGGGTCGATCTACGACAGCGGGCGATGAAGAACTGTTTTTT
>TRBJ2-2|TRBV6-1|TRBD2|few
CASSEGIAGGPITGELFF
TGTGCCAGCAGTGAAGGTATAGCGGGAGGGCCGATCACCGGGGAGCTGTTTTTT
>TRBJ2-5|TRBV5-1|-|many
CASSSFRTPLKTQYF
TGCGCCAGCAGCTCTTTCCGGACTCCGCTGAAGACCCAGTACTTC
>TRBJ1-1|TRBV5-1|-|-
CASRIQGTEAFF
TGCGCCAGCAGAATCCAGGGGACTGAAGCTTTCTTT
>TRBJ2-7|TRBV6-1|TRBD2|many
CASKEVAGGLAEQYF
TGTGCCAGCAAGGAGGTAGCGGGAGGCCTCGCCGAGCAGTACTTC
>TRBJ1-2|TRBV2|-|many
CAGAGQGVGYTF
TGTGCCGGGGCTGGGCAGGGCGTGGGCTACACCTTC
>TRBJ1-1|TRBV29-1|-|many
CSVEDLRTEAFF
TGCAGCGTTGAAGATCTGCGTACTGAAGCTTTCTTT
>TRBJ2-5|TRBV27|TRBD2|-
CASSLSQAGGGQETQYF
TGTGCCAGCAGTTTATCGCAGGCGGGGGGAGGCCAAGAGACCCAGTACTTC
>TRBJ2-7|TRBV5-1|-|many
CASSLVSSGGYEQYF
TGCGCCAGCAGCTTGGTCAGCTCAGGAGGATACGAGCAGTACTTC
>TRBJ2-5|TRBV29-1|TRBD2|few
CSVEGTSGRAQETQYF
TGCAGCGTTGAAGGTACTAGCGGGAGGGCCCAAGAGACCCAGTACTTC
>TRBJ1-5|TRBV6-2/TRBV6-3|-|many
CASSYPSPPLSNQPQHF
TGTGCCAGCAGTTACCCGTCCCCGCCTCTTAGCAATCAGCCCCAGCATTTT